This TCR beta chain was retrieved from a study of T cells in localized non-small cell lung cancer. Study-wide results and caveats: Those with higher blood T cell density had longer overall survival. Within adjacent lung there appeared a median approximately 59 of the top 100 tumor clones. Analysis by sequencing included only one tumor region, so heterogeneity remains possible. Uninvolved adjacent lung showed higher T cell clonality than tumor.

The assay was immunoSEQ multiplex PCR, and TCRdb's table has in-frame clones only and misses some. The table lists about 52,000 clones, around 90% of them singletons. CDR1 and CDR2 from the germline V gene are SGDLS and YYNGEE. Trimming took 0 bases from V and 6 from J, leaving 19 bases between them. The CDR3 spans 17 residues. In its sample, this clone ranks as medium-sized. The antigen remains unidentified. This sequence joins TRBV9 and TRBJ2-1, with a possible D match to TRBD2 (5 bases). The clonotype comes from a female donor with stage II lung adenocarcinoma. Sample: PBMCs, taken before any cancer treatment. CDR3 sequence reads: CASSVVRAAAGFNEQFF. The CDR3, as DNA: TGTGCCAGCAGCGTAGTGAGGGCAGCGGCCGGGTTCAATGAGCAGTTCTTC.